A single sample is the source of the 25 T cell receptor beta chains below, sequenced in a study of T cell changes during pregnancy in multiple sclerosis. Sequencing used immunoSEQ multiplex PCR; TCRdb keeps in-frame clones, though not all of them. Seen here are about 98,000 clones, 90% to 95% observed once, and the top ten hold roughly 2.1%. The material was peripheral blood, obtained after pregnancy. The receptors originated from a female donor in good health, enrolled as a control in a pregnancy study.

The V call is TRBV19, the J call TRBJ2-3; no clear D. Germline values: CDR1 LNHDA, CDR2 SQIVND (reference sequence). The germline V and J ends were trimmed by 3 bases and 0 bases, with 7 bases remaining between them. The CDR3 sequence is 14 residues long. The CDR3 here is CASSMWQSTDTQYF. The CDR3 DNA sequence: TGTGCCAGTAGTATGTGGCAGAGCACAGATACGCAGTATTTT. The full variable domain, its missing parts supplied by reference TRBV19 and TRBJ2-3, is DGGITQSPKYLFRKEGQNVTLSCEQNLNHDAMYWYRQDPGQGLRLIYYSQIVNDFQKGDIAEGYSVSREKKESFPLTVTSAQKNPTAFYLCASSMWQSTDTQYFGPGTRLTVL.

V and J are TRBV27 and TRBJ2-5, with a possible D match to TRBD2 (5 bases). This CDR3 has 16 residues. Germline assignment: CDR1 MNHEY and CDR2 SMNVEV (reference sequence). Deletions cut 6 bases from V and 4 bases from J, with 21 bases between. The CDR3 region is CASSFFYSRSGETQYF. CDR3 nucleotides: TGTGCCAGCAGCTTTTTTTATAGCCGAAGCGGAGAGACCCAGTACTTC.

A single count supports this clone. The chain uses TRBV9 and TRBJ2-1; TRBD1 is a possible D gene (6 bases). The germline gives CDR1 SGDLS, CDR2 YYNGEE. This CDR3 comprises 15 residues. Between the trimmed V and J ends, which lost 0 bases and 7 bases, there was a span of 14 bases. CDR3 sequence: CASSVVGDMRNEQFF. In DNA, the CDR3 is TGTGCCAGCAGCGTAGTAGGGGACATGAGGAATGAGCAGTTCTTC.

This clone qualifies as medium-sized (0.01 to 0.1%). The CDR3 sequence is CAVMKSSYNSPLHF. The DNA for the CDR3 is TGTGCCGTAATGAAGAGTTCCTATAATTCACCCCTCCACTTT. The rearrangement uses TRBV30 and TRBJ1-6, with D unresolved. The germline gives CDR1 GTSNPN, CDR2 SVGIG (reference sequence). The ends were cut back, 8 bases at V and 1 base at J, with 12 bases in the middle. The CDR3 is 14 residues long.

This chain connects TRBV6-5 to TRBJ1-1; 8 nucleotides match TRBD1. Germline V gene data show CDR1 as MNHEY and CDR2 as SVGAGI. There are 15 residues in the CDR3. Germline trimming cut 7 bases from V and 5 bases from J; bases unmatched to any gene: 12. CDR3 nucleotides: TGTGCCAGCAATCCAGGGGGCCTAGGACCTACTGAAGCTTTCTTT. The encoded protein is CASNPGGLGPTEAFF.

The V gene is TRBV6-1, the J gene TRBJ1-2; 7 bases match TRBD1. V trimming: 2 bases; J trimming: 4 bases; junction bases outside the gene matches: 10. The CDR3 is 16 amino acids. The germline gives CDR1 MNHNS, CDR2 SASEGT. CDR3 DNA: TGTGCCAGCAGTGAATCAGTGGGACAGCGATCCTATGGCTACACCTTC. Its protein is CASSESVGQRSYGYTF.

This chain connects TRBV4-1 to TRBJ2-7; D is unclear. CDR1 and CDR2 from the germline V gene are MGHRA and YSYEKL. V shed 3 bases and J shed 0 bases, with 9 bases lying between them. This CDR3 spans 14 amino acids. The CDR3 DNA is TGCGCCAGCAGCCAGCTAGTGCGCTCCTACGAGCAGTACTTC. The encoded protein is CASSQLVRSYEQYF.

This rearrangement joins TRBV7-6 to TRBJ2-7; 8 bases map to TRBD2. The CDR3 is 15 amino acids. Trimming removed 8 bases from V and 0 bases from J; junction bases left unmatched: 9. The germline V gene encodes CDR1 SGHVS and CDR2 FNYEAQ. This chain's CDR3 is CASSPRGAASYEQYF. CDR3 coding DNA: TGTGCCAGCTCTCCGCGGGGGGCGGCCTCCTACGAGCAGTACTTC.

The V gene is TRBV25-1, the J gene TRBJ1-6, with 7 bases aligning to TRBD1. The length of the CDR3 is 14 residues. J was trimmed by 5 bases and V by 5 bases; bases with no gene match: 3. Germline values: CDR1 MGHDK, CDR2 SYGVNS. The CDR3 bases are TGTGCCAGCAGTCTGACAGGGAATAATTCACCCCTCCACTTT. The encoded protein is CASSLTGNNSPLHF.

This rearrangement joins TRBV15 to TRBJ1-5; unclear D gene. Germline CDR1 reads LNHNV; CDR2 reads YYDKDF (reference sequence). This CDR3 is 16 amino acids long. Trimming left V 0 bases short and J 0 bases short, with 9 bases between. CDR3: CATSREVQISNQPQHF. The CDR3 DNA reads TGTGCCACCAGCAGAGAGGTACAGATTAGCAATCAGCCCCAGCATTTT.

V usage is TRBV7-3 and J usage is TRBJ2-5, with 9 bases fitting TRBD2. The CDR3 extends over 17 amino acids. From germline, CDR1 is SGHTA and CDR2 FQGTGA. Losses at the gene ends were 5 bases for V and 5 bases for J; bases not matched to a gene: 15. CDR3 sequence: CASSTTGSGGRLETQYF. Here the CDR3 DNA reads TGTGCCAGCAGCACCACCGGCAGCGGGGGGCGGTTGGAGACCCAGTACTTC.

The chain links TRBV27 to TRBJ2-3; unclear D gene. Per germline, CDR1 MNHEY and CDR2 SMNVEV (reference sequence). V was shortened by 7 bases and J by 3 bases, with 14 bases between the two germline ends. The CDR3 has 14 residues. This CDR3 reads CASTPRFSTDTQYF. DNA for the CDR3: TGTGCCAGCACCCCTCGTTTCTCGACAGATACGCAGTATTTT.

J is TRBJ2-3 and V is TRBV7-9; 8 nucleotides agree with TRBD2. Germline CDR1 and CDR2: SEHNR and FQNEAQ (reference sequence). CDR3 length: 15 residues. Trimming at V came to 5 bases and at J to 2 bases, leaving 6 bases not matched to a gene. The CDR3: CASSHSGATTDTQYF. The CDR3 DNA reads TGTGCCAGCAGCCATAGCGGGGCAACCACAGATACGCAGTATTTT.

The V gene is TRBV18, the J gene TRBJ1-4, with 8 bases lining up with TRBD1. Trimming took 6 bases from V and 6 from J; bases not matched to a gene: 3. The length of the CDR3 is 13 residues. The V gene's germline CDR1 is KGHSH and CDR2 LQKENI. CDR3 in amino acids: CASSDRVDEKLFF. DNA for the CDR3: TGTGCCAGCTCGGACAGGGTTGATGAAAAACTGTTTTTT.

V usage is TRBV30 and J usage is TRBJ2-2; 9 bases align to TRBD1. There are 13 residues in the CDR3. Germline CDR1 is GTSNPN and CDR2 is SVGIG (reference sequence). V lost 5 bases, J lost 6 bases, and 4 bases stayed unmatched. CDR3 loop: CAWSGQGSGELFF. Written as DNA, the CDR3 is TGTGCCTGGTCGGGACAGGGATCCGGGGAGCTGTTTTTT. Full variable domain (remainder filled in from reference TRBV30 and TRBJ2-2): SQTIHQWPATLVQPVGSPLSLECTVEGTSNPNLYWYRQAAGRGLQLLFYSVGIGQISSEVPQNLSASRPQDRQFILSSKKLLLSDSGFYLCAWSGQGSGELFFGEGSRLTVL.

The V gene is TRBV29-1, the J gene TRBJ2-5, with 11 bases identical to TRBD1. Looked up from germline, CDR1 is SQVTM and CDR2 is ANQGSEA. J lost 4 bases, V lost 6 bases, and 7 bases had no gene match. This CDR3 comprises 14 residues. CDR3 DNA: TGCAGCGTCGAGGGACAGGGGGTTGGAGAGACCCAGTACTTC. Translation gives CSVEGQGVGETQYF.

The chain couples TRBV30 to TRBJ1-5, with a possible D match to TRBD1 (5 bases). The V gene's germline CDR1 is GTSNPN and CDR2 SVGIG (reference sequence). The ends were cut back, 0 bases at V and 2 bases at J, with 8 bases in the middle. There are 14 residues in the CDR3. The CDR3 nucleotides read TGTGCCTGGAGTGTATGGGGGGGCAATCAGCCCCAGCATTTT. Translated: CAWSVWGGNQPQHF. Using reference TRBV30 and TRBJ1-5 for the parts outside the CDR3, the full variable domain is SQTIHQWPATLVQPVGSPLSLECTVEGTSNPNLYWYRQAAGRGLQLLFYSVGIGQISSEVPQNLSASRPQDRQFILSSKKLLLSDSGFYLCAWSVWGGNQPQHFGDGTRLSIL.

The V call is TRBV27, the J call TRBJ1-2, with D perhaps matching TRBD1 (5 bases). The CDR3 sequence is 13 residues long. Germline CDR1 reads MNHEY; CDR2 reads SMNVEV (reference sequence). V gave up 8 bases and J gave up 0 bases, with 10 bases separating them. In nucleotides, the CDR3 is TGTGCCAGCGGAGACAGCGCTAACTATGGCTACACCTTC. Amino acids: CASGDSANYGYTF.

The chain joins TRBV19 to TRBJ2-7; 7 bases map to TRBD2. The length of the CDR3 is 12 residues. V trimming: 6 bases; J trimming: 4 bases; junction bases outside the gene matches: 3. Germline CDR1 and CDR2: LNHDA and SQIVND (reference sequence). The CDR3 loop reads CASRGGSYEQYF. For the CDR3, the DNA is TGTGCCAGTAGGGGAGGGAGTTACGAGCAGTACTTC.

This chain connects TRBV7-9 to TRBJ2-3, with 10 bases identical to TRBD2. CDR1 and CDR2 (germline): SEHNR, FQNEAQ (reference sequence). The CDR3 has 16 amino acids. Trimming took 3 bases from V and 1 from J; bases not matched to a gene: 4. CDR3 residues: CASSFTSGIGTDTQYF. The CDR3 DNA follows: TGTGCCAGCAGCTTTACTAGCGGGATAGGCACAGATACGCAGTATTTT.

This chain's CDR3 is CASGPDTIYF. CDR3 sequence (DNA): TGTGCCAGCGGGCCAGACACCATATATTTT. This chain joins TRBV6-1 and TRBJ1-3; D is uncertain. This CDR3 has 10 residues. Germline V gene data show CDR1 as MNHNS and CDR2 as SASEGT. Trimming took off 8 bases at V and 8 bases at J, with 7 bases between the two ends.

The chain has TRBV7-8 and TRBJ2-6; 7 nucleotides line up with TRBD1. After removal of 0 bases from V and 0 bases from J, the junction contained 5 bases not matched to a gene. In germline, CDR1 is SGHVS, CDR2 FQNEAQ. The CDR3 covers 18 residues. DNA for the CDR3: TGTGCCAGCAGCTTAGCGCAGGGGACAGTCTCTGGGGCCAACGTCCTGACTTTC. The encoded protein is CASSLAQGTVSGANVLTF.

The V gene is TRBV29-1, the J gene TRBJ2-1; 8 bases align to TRBD2. Per germline, CDR1 SQVTM and CDR2 ANQGSEA. The V gene end was trimmed by 4 bases and the J gene end by 2 bases; junction bases not matched to a gene: 10. The CDR3 contains 16 residues. The CDR3 loop is CSVGNLGGRPYNEQFF. The DNA for the CDR3 is TGCAGCGTTGGAAACCTGGGCGGGAGGCCCTACAATGAGCAGTTCTTC.

V gene TRBV29-1 combines with J gene TRBJ2-3; 7 positions match TRBD2. Germline V gene sequence: CDR1 SQVTM, CDR2 ANQGSEA. V lost 2 bases to trimming and J lost 4 bases; unmatched junction nucleotides: 9. The CDR3 runs 15 residues. The CDR3 region has the DNA TGCAGCGTTGAACGGGCGGGAGAGGGTGCAGATACGCAGTATTTT. Its protein product is CSVERAGEGADTQYF.

V usage is TRBV5-8 and J usage is TRBJ1-2; 8 bases fit TRBD1. This CDR3 has 16 residues. CDR1 and CDR2 from the germline V gene are SGHTS and YDEGEE. V was clipped by 0 bases and J by 4 bases; unmatched bases: 8. The CDR3 DNA follows: TGTGCCAGCAGCTTGGCCGCAGGGGGCCCCTTCTATGGCTACACCTTC. Amino acids: CASSLAAGGPFYGYTF.